This is a list of T cell receptor beta chains from one sample in a study of spatial heterogeneity in lung cancer. TCRdb called the 5' RACE reads again in MiXCR, with one record for every CDR3 protein. The table records 4,000 or so distinct CDR3 sequences, roughly 26% of them present only once. The sequenced sample was PBMCs, obtained at follow-up. The source of these receptors is a male donor with early-stage non-small cell lung cancer. Each CDR3 is given with its conserved first and last residue. The D gene is left open where the match is weak. Only part of the rows carry a size: once, few, many, or a class if the clone is expanded.

.	14	TRBV11-2	medium-sized	TRBJ2-7	CASSLSEGNGEQYF	TGTGCCAGCAGCCTTAGCGAGGGAAATGGGGAGCAGTACTTC
.	14	TRBV13	few	TRBJ2-7	CASSLDGSSYEQYF	TGTGCCAGCAGCTTAGACGGTAGCTCCTACGAGCAGTACTTC
TRBD1	15	TRBV28	large	TRBJ1-6	CASSLDRGLQSPLHF	TGTGCCAGCAGCCTCGACAGGGGGCTTCAATCACCCCTCCACTTT
.	17	TRBV4-2	medium-sized	TRBJ2-1	CASSQEDPAGAYNEQFF	TGTGCCAGCAGCCAAGAGGATCCGGCAGGGGCCTACAATGAGCAGTTCTTC
.	14	TRBV28	large	TRBJ2-7	CASSPFQTNYEQYF	TGTGCCAGCAGCCCCTTCCAGACCAACTACGAGCAGTACTTC
.	14	TRBV27	.	TRBJ1-2	CASSLGDGLYGYTF	TGTGCCAGCTCTCTAGGGGACGGCCTCTATGGCTACACCTTC
TRBD2	15	TRBV7-3	.	TRBJ2-5	CASSLTGTIQETQYF	TGTGCCAGCAGCTTAACCGGGACTATTCAAGAGACCCAGTACTTC
.	15	TRBV7-3	few	TRBJ1-4	CASSLQSGTNEKLFF	TGTGCCAGCAGCCTGCAGTCGGGGACTAATGAAAAACTGTTTTTT
.	15	TRBV6-5	medium-sized	TRBJ1-3	CASSKTGAKGNTIYF	TGTGCCAGCAGTAAAACAGGAGCGAAGGGAAACACCATATATTTT
TRBD2	15	TRBV28	medium-sized	TRBJ2-3	CASRGTSVSTDTQYF	TGTGCCAGCAGGGGGACTAGCGTTAGCACAGATACGCAGTATTTT
.	13	TRBV9	large	TRBJ2-3	CASSVDRTDTQYF	TGTGCCAGCAGCGTAGACCGCACAGATACGCAGTATTTT
TRBD1	13	TRBV29-1	.	TRBJ2-5	CSGGQGGPETQYF	TGCAGCGGTGGACAGGGCGGACCAGAGACCCAGTACTTC
TRBD2	15	TRBV12-3/TRBV12-4	.	TRBJ2-1	CASRKTSGRVNEQFF	TGTGCCAGCAGAAAGACTAGCGGGAGGGTCAATGAGCAGTTCTTC
.	13	TRBV20-1	medium-sized	TRBJ2-5	CSALLVGVETQYF	TGCAGTGCTCTTCTAGTGGGGGTAGAGACCCAGTACTTC
TRBD2	15	TRBV12-3/TRBV12-4	.	TRBJ2-1	CASSLPGGHFNEQFF	TGTGCCAGCAGTTTACCGGGGGGGCATTTCAATGAGCAGTTCTTC
TRBD2	15	TRBV7-2	medium-sized	TRBJ2-3	CASSRSGRAEDTQYF	TGTGCCAGCAGCCGTAGCGGGAGGGCCGAAGATACGCAGTATTTT
.	13	TRBV20-1	medium-sized	TRBJ2-5	CSAESTNQETQYF	TGCAGTGCCGAATCGACTAACCAAGAGACCCAGTACTTC
.	15	TRBV5-4	medium-sized	TRBJ2-2	CASSLVMANTGELFF	TGTGCCAGCAGCTTGGTTATGGCGAACACCGGGGAGCTGTTTTTT
.	10	TRBV29-1	.	TRBJ1-1	CSAQVDEAFF	TGCAGCGCCCAAGTAGACGAAGCTTTCTTT
TRBD1	14	TRBV2	.	TRBJ2-1	CASGTAPPYNEQFF	TGTGCCAGCGGGACAGCCCCTCCCTACAATGAGCAGTTCTTC
.	16	TRBV28	medium-sized	TRBJ2-1	CASSLVGDWTTTEQFF	TGTGCCAGCAGTTTAGTGGGGGACTGGACTACAACTGAGCAGTTCTTC
.	11	TRBV11-2	.	TRBJ2-7	CASSEDYEQYF	TGTGCCAGCAGCGAGGACTACGAGCAGTACTTC
.	14	TRBV20-1	medium-sized	TRBJ1-5	CSASGTHSNQPQHF	TGCAGTGCTAGTGGGACCCATAGCAATCAGCCCCAGCATTTT
TRBD2	19	TRBV18	medium-sized	TRBJ2-3	CASSPPPGTSHDSTDTQYF	TGTGCCAGCTCACCACCTCCCGGGACTAGCCACGACAGCACAGATACGCAGTATTTT
.	14	TRBV12-3/TRBV12-4	.	TRBJ2-7	CASSPGTGPYEQYF	TGTGCCAGCAGTCCCGGGACGGGACCCTACGAGCAGTACTTC
.	17	TRBV4-3	.	TRBJ1-1	CASSQSTGPVYRTEAFF	TGCGCCAGCAGCCAATCGACAGGCCCAGTTTATCGCACTGAAGCTTTCTTT
TRBD1	17	TRBV28	few	TRBJ2-6	CASSPDDRAAGANVLTF	TGTGCCAGCAGTCCCGATGACAGGGCGGCTGGGGCCAACGTCCTGACTTTC
.	12	TRBV28	many	TRBJ2-7	CASRTGTYEQYF	TGTGCCAGCAGAACAGGAACCTACGAGCAGTACTTC
TRBD2	18	TRBV7-3	medium-sized	TRBJ2-3	CASSLNGLAGVSTDTQYF	TGTGCCAGCAGCTTAAATGGGTTAGCGGGAGTATCGACAGATACGCAGTATTTT
.	14	TRBV7-9	.	TRBJ2-5	CASSSLASGGTQYF	TGTGCCAGCAGCTCTCTAGCGTCTGGGGGGACCCAGTACTTC
.	15	TRBV4-1	.	TRBJ2-3	CASSYTGMMADTQYF	TGCGCCAGCAGTTATACCGGGATGATGGCAGATACGCAGTATTTT
TRBD2	16	TRBV5-4	few	TRBJ2-3	CASSLDVSGATDTQYF	TGTGCCAGCAGCTTGGATGTTAGCGGGGCCACAGATACGCAGTATTTT
.	14	TRBV6-5	medium-sized	TRBJ2-7	CASSYSSGHDEQYF	TGTGCCAGCAGTTACTCTTCAGGGCACGACGAGCAGTACTTC
.	11	TRBV20-1	few	TRBJ2-1	CSAPFGPLQFF	TGCAGTGCCCCTTTTGGGCCTCTGCAGTTCTTC
TRBD2	14	TRBV20-1	.	TRBJ2-1	CSARAGGGYNEQFF	TGCAGTGCTAGAGCGGGGGGAGGTTACAATGAGCAGTTCTTC
TRBD1	14	TRBV28	medium-sized	TRBJ2-2	CATTGQTNTGELFF	TGTGCCACTACGGGACAGACGAACACCGGGGAGCTGTTTTTT
.	13	TRBV27	.	TRBJ2-3	CASSFGKGDTQYF	TGTGCCAGCAGTTTCGGGAAGGGAGATACGCAGTATTTT
TRBD2	13	TRBV25-1	few	TRBJ2-5	CASSVRGGETQYF	TGTGCCAGCAGTGTCCGGGGGGGAGAGACCCAGTACTTC
TRBD1	16	TRBV29-1	.	TRBJ2-6	CSARTGGISGANVLTF	TGCAGCGCTCGCACAGGGGGCATTTCTGGGGCCAACGTCCTGACTTTC
.	12	TRBV29-1	medium-sized	TRBJ2-5	CSVVQGTETQYF	TGCAGCGTCGTACAGGGAACGGAGACCCAGTACTTC
TRBD1	12	TRBV6-1	medium-sized	TRBJ1-1	CASSEPGQLAFF	TGTGCCAGCAGTGAGCCGGGACAGTTAGCTTTCTTT
TRBD1	14	TRBV14	large	TRBJ2-1	CASNPTGVFGEQFF	TGTGCCAGCAACCCGACAGGGGTTTTTGGTGAGCAGTTCTTC
TRBD1	15	TRBV5-1	.	TRBJ2-1	CASRQGATLGNEQFF	TGCGCCAGCAGACAGGGGGCGACTTTGGGCAATGAGCAGTTCTTC
.	16	TRBV2	medium-sized	TRBJ1-3	CASSEGGVYSGNTIYF	TGTGCCAGCAGTGAAGGTGGGGTCTACTCTGGAAACACCATATATTTT
TRBD1	14	TRBV10-3	once	TRBJ2-5	CAIRPDRGEETQYF	TGTGCCATCAGACCGGACAGGGGGGAAGAGACCCAGTACTTC
.	13	TRBV5-1	.	TRBJ1-5	CASSFEGDQPQHF	TGCGCCAGCAGCTTTGAGGGAGATCAGCCCCAGCATTTT
.	16	TRBV7-2	.	TRBJ2-7	CASSPRGGSRTYEQYF	TGTGCCAGCAGCCCACGAGGGGGGTCCCGCACCTACGAGCAGTACTTC
TRBD1	14	TRBV19	.	TRBJ1-4	CASGTGGTNEKLFF	TGTGCCAGCGGGACAGGGGGAACTAATGAAAAACTGTTTTTT
.	11	TRBV2	.	TRBJ2-7	CASSVDYEQYF	TGTGCCAGCAGTGTAGACTACGAGCAGTACTTC